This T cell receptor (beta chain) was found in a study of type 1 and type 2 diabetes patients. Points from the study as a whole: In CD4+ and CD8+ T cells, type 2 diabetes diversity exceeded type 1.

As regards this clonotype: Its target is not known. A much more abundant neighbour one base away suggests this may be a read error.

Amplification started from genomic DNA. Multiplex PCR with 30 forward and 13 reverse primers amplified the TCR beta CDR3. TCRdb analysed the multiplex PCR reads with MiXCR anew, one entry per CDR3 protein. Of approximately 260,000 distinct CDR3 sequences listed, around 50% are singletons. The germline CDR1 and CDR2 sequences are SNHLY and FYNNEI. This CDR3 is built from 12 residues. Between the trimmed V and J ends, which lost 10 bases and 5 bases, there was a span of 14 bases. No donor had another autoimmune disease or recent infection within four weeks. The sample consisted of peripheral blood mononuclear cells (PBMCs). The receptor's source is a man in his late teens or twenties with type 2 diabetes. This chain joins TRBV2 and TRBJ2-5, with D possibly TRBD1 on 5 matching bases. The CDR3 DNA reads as TGTGCCAACAAGGGGTACAAGGAGACCCAGTACTTC. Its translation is CANKGYKETQYF. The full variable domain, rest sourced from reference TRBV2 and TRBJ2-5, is EPEVTQTPSHQVTQMGQEVILRCVPISNHLYFYWYRQILGQKVEFLVSFYNNEISEKSEIFDDQFSVERPDGSNFTLKIRSTKLEDSAMYFCANKGYKETQYFGPGTRLLVL.